This TCR beta chain was sequenced in a study of PD-1 blockade in mismatch repair-deficient tumors. Germline CDR1 is SGHNT and CDR2 is YYREEE (reference sequence). The CDR3 has 16 amino acids. Trimming took 0 bases from V and 1 from J, leaving 11 bases between them. The assay was immunoSEQ multiplex PCR, and TCRdb's table has in-frame clones only and misses some. Here the sample spans around 50,000 clones, approximately 80% being singletons. The specimen comprised peripheral blood, sampled 4 weeks after starting pembrolizumab. This chain joins TRBV5-4 and TRBJ1-3; D unclear. The TCR was taken from an adult with mismatch repair-deficient cancer. The CDR3 reads CASSLGGSSSGNTIYF. DNA of the CDR3: TGTGCCAGCAGCTTGGGTGGATCCAGTTCTGGAAACACCATATATTTT. The full variable domain, its missing parts supplied by reference TRBV5-4 and TRBJ1-3, is ETGVTQSPTHLIKTRGQQVTLRCSSQSGHNTVSWYQQALGQGPQFIFQYYREEENGRGNFPPRFSGLQFPNYSSELNVNALELDDSALYLCASSLGGSSSGNTIYFGEGSWLTVV.